The rows below give T cell receptor beta chains drawn from one sample of a study of cytomegalovirus exposure and HLA in healthy donors. Assay: immunoSEQ multiplex PCR; the TCRdb copy retains only in-frame clones and omits some. The data hold approximately 130,000 clones, with 76% observed a single time. The sample taken for sequencing was PBMCs. These receptors were collected from a female donor in good health and CMV-seropositive. Each CDR3 is given with its conserved first and last residue. Fields, in order: D gene, clone size, V gene, J gene, CDR3 DNA, CDR3 protein. D genes are given only for firm matches. Part of the rows lack a size; the others show once, few, many or a class for expanded clones.

-	few	TRBV9	TRBJ2-1	TGTGCCAGCAGCGACATTCCTCATTCCTACAATGAGCAGTTCTTC	CASSDIPHSYNEQFF
-	-	TRBV7-6	TRBJ2-1	TGTGCCAGCAGCTTAGCCGCCGGGACAGAGCAGTTCTTC	CASSLAAGTEQFF
-	-	TRBV6-5	TRBJ2-6	TGTGCCAGCAGTAAGGGGATCTCTGGGGCCAACGTCCTGACTTTC	CASSKGISGANVLTF
-	-	TRBV7-9	TRBJ1-1	TGTTCCAGCAGCTCCGGGGACACTGAAGCTTTCTTT	CSSSSGDTEAFF
-	-	TRBV5-6	TRBJ2-1	TGTGCCAGCAGCTCAAGGAAAGCGGAAAGCTCCTACAATGAGCAGTTCTTC	CASSSRKAESSYNEQFF
TRBD2	few	TRBV7-6	TRBJ2-2	TGTGCCAGCAGCCTGCGGGGGGGGAACACCGGGGAGCTGTTTTTT	CASSLRGGNTGELFF
-	-	TRBV27	TRBJ2-1	TGTGCCAGCAGTTTACGGGGAAGCGGGTTGAACCCATACAATGAGCAGTTCTTC	CASSLRGSGLNPYNEQFF
TRBD2	-	TRBV30	TRBJ2-1	TGTGCCTGGACTGAACCCGGGACTAGCGGGAGGGGCTCCTACAATGAGCAGTTCTTC	CAWTEPGTSGRGSYNEQFF
TRBD1	-	TRBV29-1	TRBJ1-2	TGCAGCGTTGAAGACCCCGGGACAGGGATTGGCTACACCTTC	CSVEDPGTGIGYTF
TRBD1	-	TRBV25-1	TRBJ1-1	TGTGCCAGCAGTGAATCGGACAGGGAGGACACTGAAGCTTTCTTT	CASSESDREDTEAFF
-	-	TRBV28	TRBJ1-5	TGTGCCAGCAGCCCGAGTAATCAGCCCCAGCATTTT	CASSPSNQPQHF
TRBD2	-	TRBV5-4	TRBJ2-1	TGTGCCAGCAGCTCCGCTAGCGGGGGTAGGGATGAGCAGTTCTTC	CASSSASGGRDEQFF
TRBD1	-	TRBV7-2	TRBJ1-6	TGTGCCAGCAGCGGAGGGACAGGTCGGAATTCACCCCTCCACTTT	CASSGGTGRNSPLHF
-	-	TRBV4-2	TRBJ1-3	TGTGCCAGCAGCCAAGGGGTGGGACTTTCTGGAAACACCATATATTTT	CASSQGVGLSGNTIYF
-	-	TRBV5-6	TRBJ2-5	TGTGCCAGCAGCTTGGTAGGGGCGGTGGAGACCCAGTACTTC	CASSLVGAVETQYF
-	-	TRBV28	TRBJ1-5	TGTGCCAGCAGTTTAGGGACATTCTCTAGCAATCAGCCCCAGCATTTT	CASSLGTFSSNQPQHF
-	-	TRBV27	TRBJ2-1	TGTGCCAGCAGAGAACTGGGGGGTAAAGGCCTCGAGCAGTTCTTC	CASRELGGKGLEQFF
TRBD1	-	TRBV5-4	TRBJ2-7	TGTGCCAGCAGCTTGGCTCAGGGGACAGGGCGCTACGAGCAGTACTTC	CASSLAQGTGRYEQYF
TRBD2	-	TRBV6-5	TRBJ2-7	TGTGCCAGCAGTCACGAGCGGGGGAGCTCCTACGAGCAGTACTTC	CASSHERGSSYEQYF
-	-	TRBV19	TRBJ1-1	TGTGCCAGTAGTAGTCAGCGAGTGGCTGAAGCTTTCTTT	CASSSQRVAEAFF
TRBD1	-	TRBV25-1	TRBJ1-4	TGTGCCAGCAAGTACCGGGACAGGGATAATGAAAAACTGTTTTTT	CASKYRDRDNEKLFF
TRBD2	-	TRBV7-6	TRBJ2-7	TGTGCCAGCAGCCCCACAGCGGGGGTCCAATACGAGCAGTACTTC	CASSPTAGVQYEQYF
-	-	TRBV7-2	TRBJ1-2	TGTGCCAGCAGCGGCGCGGGGATGGCTAACTATGGCTACACCTTC	CASSGAGMANYGYTF
TRBD2	-	TRBV7-9	TRBJ2-5	TGTGCCAGCAGCTTAGGATTAGCGGGAGATGGATCGGAGACCCAGTACTTC	CASSLGLAGDGSETQYF
TRBD1	-	TRBV9	TRBJ1-2	TGTGCCAGCAGCCCCGGACAGGGTGACTATGGCTACACCTTC	CASSPGQGDYGYTF
TRBD2	-	TRBV5-1	TRBJ2-3	TGCGCCAGCAGCTCAGGACTAGCGGGAAGCACAGATACGCAGTATTTT	CASSSGLAGSTDTQYF
TRBD2	once	TRBV7-2	TRBJ2-1	TGTGCCAGCAGCTTAGCTAGCGGGGGGGCCAGGTACCATGAGCAGTTCTTC	CASSLASGGARYHEQFF
-	few	TRBV7-9	TRBJ1-3	TGTGCCAGCGCGCGGGGGAAAGACTCCTACTCTGGAAACACCATATATTTT	CASARGKDSYSGNTIYF
-	-	TRBV2	TRBJ2-1	TGTGCCAGCAGTGAACTGAGCTCCTACAATGAGCAGTTCTTC	CASSELSSYNEQFF
-	-	TRBV18	TRBJ1-1	TGTGCCAGCTCACCACTTGACAGTTCCACTGAAGCTTTCTTT	CASSPLDSSTEAFF
TRBD2	-	TRBV13	TRBJ2-3	TGTGCCAGCAGCTTAGCCAGCGGGGCTGTCACAGATACGCAGTATTTT	CASSLASGAVTDTQYF
TRBD1	-	TRBV5-4	TRBJ1-2	TGTGCCAGCAGTCCAAGCGGTCCAGGGGGAGACTATGGCTACACCTTC	CASSPSGPGGDYGYTF
-	-	TRBV4-1	TRBJ1-4	TGCGCCAGCAGCCAAGTCGGCAGGGCTAATGAAAAACTGTTTTTT	CASSQVGRANEKLFF
-	-	TRBV5-1	TRBJ2-1	TGCGCCAGCAGCTATAGCCAGTACAATGAGCAGTTCTTC	CASSYSQYNEQFF
-	-	TRBV11-2	TRBJ1-1	TGTGCCAGCAGCTTCGGGGGGCCTGGGATGAACACTGAAGCTTTCTTT	CASSFGGPGMNTEAFF
-	few	TRBV29-1	TRBJ2-2	TGCAGCGTTGAAAGTTATTTCGGGTCCGGGGAGCTGTTTTTT	CSVESYFGSGELFF
TRBD1	few	TRBV29-1	TRBJ1-6	TGCAGCGTGGGGGGACAGGGGAATTCACCCCTCCACTTT	CSVGGQGNSPLHF
TRBD1	-	TRBV5-1	TRBJ1-6	TGCGCCAGCAGCTTCCTACGACACAACCCGACAGGGGAGAATTCACCCCTCCACTTT	CASSFLRHNPTGENSPLHF
TRBD2	-	TRBV7-9	TRBJ2-7	TGTGCCAGCAGCTTCCTAGGGACTAGCGGGAGTCAGTACTTC	CASSFLGTSGSQYF
TRBD2	-	TRBV14	TRBJ2-1	TGTGCCAGCAGTGACCTTCGGACTAGCGGGGGGACCCAATACAATGAGCAGTTCTTC	CASSDLRTSGGTQYNEQFF
-	-	TRBV5-4	TRBJ1-1	TGTGCCAGCAGCTATACAGGGAACACTGAAGCTTTCTTT	CASSYTGNTEAFF
TRBD1	-	TRBV28	TRBJ1-6	TGTGCCAGCAGTCTCGGACAGGGTAATTCACCCCTCCACTTT	CASSLGQGNSPLHF
TRBD1	-	TRBV10-3	TRBJ2-7	TGTGCCACCCAGGACAGGGTACACTACGAGCAGTACTTC	CATQDRVHYEQYF
-	-	TRBV6-1	TRBJ1-2	TGTGCCAGCAGCGATAGACAGCACTATGGCTACACCTTC	CASSDRQHYGYTF
-	few	TRBV13	TRBJ2-1	TGTGCCAGCAGCCGAGGGACTTCCTACAATGAGCAGTTCTTC	CASSRGTSYNEQFF
-	-	TRBV10-3	TRBJ1-1	TGTGCCATCAGTAGCGGGATCGGGGCGGAAGCTTTCTTT	CAISSGIGAEAFF
TRBD2	-	TRBV14	TRBJ2-1	TGTGCCAGCAGCCAAGATCCCCTAGCGGGGGTATATGAGCAGTTCTTC	CASSQDPLAGVYEQFF
-	-	TRBV11-2	TRBJ2-7	TGTGCCAGCAGCTCGAACGCCACGACAGTGGTTTTCGCGGAGCAGTACTTC	CASSSNATTVVFAEQYF
-	-	TRBV21-1	TRBJ2-2	TGTGCCAGCAGCAAACGAAACAGGGATACCGGGGAGCTGTTTTTT	CASSKRNRDTGELFF
TRBD1	-	TRBV18	TRBJ1-5	TGTGCCAGCTCACCGACCCGGGACAGGGCTCAGCCCCAGCATTTT	CASSPTRDRAQPQHF